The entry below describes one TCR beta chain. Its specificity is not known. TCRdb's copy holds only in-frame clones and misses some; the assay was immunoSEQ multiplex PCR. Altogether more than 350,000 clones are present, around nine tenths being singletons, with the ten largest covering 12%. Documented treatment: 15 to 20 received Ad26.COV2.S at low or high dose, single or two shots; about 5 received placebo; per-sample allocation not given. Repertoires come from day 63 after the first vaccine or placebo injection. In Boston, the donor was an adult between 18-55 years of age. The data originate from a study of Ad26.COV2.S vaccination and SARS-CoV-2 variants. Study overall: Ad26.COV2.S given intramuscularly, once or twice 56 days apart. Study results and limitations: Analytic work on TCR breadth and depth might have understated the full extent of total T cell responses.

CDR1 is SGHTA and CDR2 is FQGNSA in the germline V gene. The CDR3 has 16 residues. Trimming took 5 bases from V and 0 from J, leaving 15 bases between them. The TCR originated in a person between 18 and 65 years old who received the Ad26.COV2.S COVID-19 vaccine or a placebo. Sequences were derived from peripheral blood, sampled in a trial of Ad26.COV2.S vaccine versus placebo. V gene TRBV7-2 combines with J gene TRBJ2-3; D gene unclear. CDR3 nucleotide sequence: TGTGCCAGCAGCCCCAATCGGCAGACCAGCACAGATACGCAGTATTTT. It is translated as CASSPNRQTSTDTQYF.